The clone carrying this T cell receptor beta chain was counted many times. Its target is unknown. The data are from a study of regulatory T cells in long-lasting Graves disease. Whole-study context: For a period under 3 months, newly diagnosed Graves' patients had taken antithyroid drugs.

Both iRepertoire HTBI primers and Arm-PCR of CDR3 regions were used to build the TCR beta libraries. From the multiplex PCR reads, TCRdb called clonotypes with MiXCR, one entry per CDR3 protein. The sample has about 400,000 distinct CDR3 sequences, around 15% seen once. Sample time point: newly diagnosed GD, antithyroid drugs for less than 3 months. PBMCs were the source of the RNA used for TCR sequencing. The V end lost 5 bases, the J end lost 0 bases, and 6 bases lay between the germline ends. There are 13 residues in the CDR3. The V gene's germline CDR1 is KGHDR and CDR2 SFDVKD. The study's findings and limits: More public clonotypes were shared by persistent patients (around 2,800) than by new patients (approximately 990). There were preferences for TRBV28, TRBJ1-2 and TRBJ2-5 in persistent disease.

This sample was also put to use in a study of T cells in Graves' hyperthyroidism and ophthalmopathy. That study adds: Absent ophthalmopathy progression within 18 months defined stable Graves' hyperthyroidism.

Source: peripheral blood mononuclear cells (PBMCs), taken at new diagnosis, from a patient treated with antithyroid drugs. The chain joins TRBV24-1 to TRBJ2-5; no firm D call. This TCR derives from a woman under 30 with Graves disease. CDR3 protein: CATSGRYQETQYF. CDR3 DNA sequence: TGTGCCACCAGTGGCCGGTACCAAGAGACCCAGTACTTC.